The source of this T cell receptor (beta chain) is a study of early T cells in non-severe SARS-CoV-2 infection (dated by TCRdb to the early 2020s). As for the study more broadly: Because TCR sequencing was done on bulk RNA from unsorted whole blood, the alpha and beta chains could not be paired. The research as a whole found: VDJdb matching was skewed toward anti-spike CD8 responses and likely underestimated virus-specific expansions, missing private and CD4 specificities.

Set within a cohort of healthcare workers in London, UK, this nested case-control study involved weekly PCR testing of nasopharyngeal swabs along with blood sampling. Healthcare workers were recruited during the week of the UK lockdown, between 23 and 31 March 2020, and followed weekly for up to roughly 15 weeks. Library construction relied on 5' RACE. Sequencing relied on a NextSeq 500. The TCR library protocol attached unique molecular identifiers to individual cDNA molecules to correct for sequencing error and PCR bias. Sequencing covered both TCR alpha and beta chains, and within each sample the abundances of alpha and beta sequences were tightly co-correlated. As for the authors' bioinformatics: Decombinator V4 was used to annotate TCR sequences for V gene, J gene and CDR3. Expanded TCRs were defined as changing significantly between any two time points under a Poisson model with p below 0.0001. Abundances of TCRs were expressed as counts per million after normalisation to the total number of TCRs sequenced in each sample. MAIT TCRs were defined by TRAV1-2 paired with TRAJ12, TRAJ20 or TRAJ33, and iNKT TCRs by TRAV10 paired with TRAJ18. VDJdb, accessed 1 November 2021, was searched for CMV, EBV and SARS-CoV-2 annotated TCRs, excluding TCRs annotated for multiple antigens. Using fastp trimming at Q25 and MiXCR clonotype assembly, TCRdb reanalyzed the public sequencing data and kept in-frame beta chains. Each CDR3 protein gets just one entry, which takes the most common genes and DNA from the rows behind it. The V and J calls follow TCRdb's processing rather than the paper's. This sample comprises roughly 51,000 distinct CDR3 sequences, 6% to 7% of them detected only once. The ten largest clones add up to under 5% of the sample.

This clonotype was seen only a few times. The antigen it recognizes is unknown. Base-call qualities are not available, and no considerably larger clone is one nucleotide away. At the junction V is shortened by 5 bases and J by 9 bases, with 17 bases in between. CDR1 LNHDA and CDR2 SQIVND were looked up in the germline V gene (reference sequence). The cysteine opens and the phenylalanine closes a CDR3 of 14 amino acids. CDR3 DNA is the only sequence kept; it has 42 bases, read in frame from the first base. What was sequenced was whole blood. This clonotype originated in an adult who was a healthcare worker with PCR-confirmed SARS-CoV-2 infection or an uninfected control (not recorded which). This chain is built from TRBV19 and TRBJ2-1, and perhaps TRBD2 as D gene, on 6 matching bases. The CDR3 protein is CASSRGRDDREQFF. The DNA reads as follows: TGTGCCAGTAGTCGCGGGCGGGACGACCGTGAGCAGTTCTTC. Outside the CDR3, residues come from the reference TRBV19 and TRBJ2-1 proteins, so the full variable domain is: DGGITQSPKYLFRKEGQNVTLSCEQNLNHDAMYWYRQDPGQGLRLIYYSQIVNDFQKGDIAEGYSVSREKKESFPLTVTSAQKNPTAFYLCASSRGRDDREQFFGPGTRLTVL.